The 23 T cell receptor beta chains in this list originate from one sample, sequenced in a study of memory CD4+ T cells and cytomegalovirus serostatus. Single viable CD3+CD4+CD8-CD45RO+ cells were sorted as the memory CD4+ T cells. The assay was immunoSEQ multiplex PCR, and TCRdb's table has in-frame clones only and misses some. The profile shows roughly 45,000 clones, more than 60% of them singletons. Material for sequencing was memory CD4+ T cells from blood. The receptors shown here come from an adult in good health and CMV-seronegative.

This clone has just one count. CDR3 in amino acids: CASRGYTEAFF. CDR3 bases: TGTGCCAGCAGGGGGTACACTGAAGCTTTCTTT. The chain carries TRBV28 and TRBJ1-1; D is unclear. The CDR3 runs 11 residues. The V gene's germline CDR1 is MDHEN and CDR2 SYDVKM. Trimming took 6 bases from V and 3 from J, leaving 5 bases between them.

The genes are TRBV10-3 and TRBJ2-3; 11 nucleotides align to TRBD2. V shed 0 bases, J shed 4 bases, and the junction held 3 bases outside the gene matches. Germline V gene lookup returns CDR1 ENHRY and CDR2 SYGVKD. The CDR3 runs to 16 residues. This CDR3 is CAISESVAGGPDTQYF. CDR3 DNA: TGTGCCATCAGTGAGTCGGTAGCGGGGGGGCCAGATACGCAGTATTTT.

On this clone: The germline gene is not matched at one end of the junction; a read error may be the cause. The chain is built from TRBV10-3 and TRBJ1-2; TRBD1 agrees at 9 bases. Germline loops: CDR1 ENHRY, CDR2 SYGVKD. The CDR3 is 15 residues long. CDR3: CAISESRTGQGTRAF. As DNA, the CDR3 is TGTGCCATCAGTGAGTCGAGAACGGGACAGGGTACCCGGGCCTTC.

This clone was seen once. The chain recombines TRBV7-8 with TRBJ2-1; possible D gene TRBD2, 6 bases. V lost 0 bases and J lost 4, with 10 bases in between. Germline assignment: CDR1 SGHVS and CDR2 FQNEAQ. The CDR3 has 15 amino acids. The CDR3 protein is CASSLAEGPYNEQFF. CDR3 coding DNA: TGTGCCAGCAGCTTAGCGGAGGGACCATACAATGAGCAGTTCTTC.

The rearrangement uses TRBV5-1 and TRBJ2-7; no reliable D call. V lost 1 base and J 0 bases, leaving 8 bases between the germline ends. The length of the CDR3 is 14 residues. Looked up from germline, CDR1 is SGHRS and CDR2 is YFSETQ. CDR3 bases: TGCGCCAGCAGCTTGTCAGGAAACTCCTACGAGCAGTACTTC. This codes for CASSLSGNSYEQYF.

V is TRBV29-1 and J is TRBJ2-3; TRBD2 matches at 9 bases. Germline-derived CDR1 and CDR2 are SQVTM and ANQGSEA. This CDR3 spans 18 amino acids. The CDR3 spells CTFWGVASGVGVADTQYF. The CDR3 DNA sequence: TGCACCTTTTGGGGAGTGGCTAGCGGGGTCGGGGTGGCAGATACGCAGTATTTT.

The V gene is TRBV6-5, the J gene TRBJ1-5; weak D call: TRBD1 (5 bases). Per germline, CDR1 MNHEY and CDR2 SVGAGI. The V end lost 6 bases, the J end lost 6 bases, and 15 bases lay between the germline ends. The CDR3 has 14 amino acids. The CDR3 nucleotides are TGTGCCAGCAGCATCGGGGGGGGTGGTCAGCCCCAGCATTTT. Amino acids: CASSIGGGGQPQHF.

The chain carries TRBV6-1 and TRBJ1-4; D call uncertain. Germline-derived CDR1 and CDR2 are MNHNS and SASEGT. The CDR3 has 16 amino acids. The V end was cut by 3 bases, the J end by 4 bases, with 15 bases between. The CDR3 loop is CASSDSVGPLNEKLFF. The DNA of the CDR3 is TGTGCCAGCAGTGATTCAGTCGGACCTCTTAATGAAAAACTGTTTTTT.

This chain uses TRBV6-1 with TRBJ1-5, with D possibly matching TRBD1 (5 bases). The CDR3 is made up of 15 amino acids. Trimming removed 0 bases at V and 4 bases at J, with 10 bases between. CDR1 and CDR2 (germline): MNHNS, SASEGT. As DNA, the CDR3 is TGTGCCAGCAGTGAAGCGTCGGGGCATAATCAGCCCCAGCATTTT. Translated: CASSEASGHNQPQHF.

The V call is TRBV5-1, the J call TRBJ2-3, with 8 bases identical to TRBD2. Germline-derived CDR1 and CDR2 are SGHRS and YFSETQ. V shed 0 bases, J shed 10 bases, and the junction held 16 bases outside the gene matches. This CDR3 spans 17 amino acids. CDR3 bases: TGCGCCAGCAGCTTGGACTTAGCGGGGATGACTTTCACCTCGCAGTATTTT. This translates into CASSLDLAGMTFTSQYF.

This chain joins TRBV29-1 and TRBJ1-1; 10 bases map to TRBD1. V trimming: 5 bases; J trimming: 7 bases; junction bases outside the gene matches: 4. The CDR3 extends over 12 amino acids. Per the germline V gene, CDR1 is SQVTM and CDR2 is ANQGSEA. The CDR3 spells CSVWGTGDEAFF. The CDR3 region has the DNA TGCAGCGTTTGGGGGACAGGGGATGAAGCTTTCTTT.

The genes are TRBV7-8 and TRBJ1-2, with 7 bases aligning to TRBD1. CDR1 and CDR2 from the germline V gene are SGHVS and FQNEAQ. The CDR3 covers 13 residues. J gave up 6 bases and V 4 bases, and 5 bases lay outside the gene matches. CDR3 DNA sequence: TGTGCCAGCAGCTCACTGACAGGGAATGGCTACACCTTC. It translates to CASSSLTGNGYTF. The complete variable domain, with remaining parts taken from reference TRBV7-8 and TRBJ1-2, reads GAGVSQSPRYKVAKRGQDVALRCDPISGHVSLFWYQQALGQGPEFLTYFQNEAQLDKSGLPSDRFFAERPEGSVSTLKIQRTQQEDSAVYLCASSSLTGNGYTFGSGTRLTVV.

This chain connects TRBV19 to TRBJ2-1; 11 bases match TRBD2. Looked up from germline, CDR1 is LNHDA and CDR2 is SQIVND (reference sequence). V was pared by 0 bases and J by 0 bases, with 7 bases of the junction left unmatched. The CDR3 covers 19 residues. DNA for the CDR3: TGTGCCAGTAGTATAGACGCCTCCGGGACTAGCGGCTCCTACAATGAGCAGTTCTTC. It translates to CASSIDASGTSGSYNEQFF. Supplemented by reference TRBV19 and TRBJ2-1, the full variable domain reads DGGITQSPKYLFRKEGQNVTLSCEQNLNHDAMYWYRQDPGQGLRLIYYSQIVNDFQKGDIAEGYSVSREKKESFPLTVTSAQKNPTAFYLCASSIDASGTSGSYNEQFFGPGTRLTVL.

The chain couples TRBV18 to TRBJ1-1; D is uncertain. The germline V gene has CDR1 KGHSH and CDR2 LQKENI. The CDR3 is made up of 13 amino acids. Trimming left V 0 bases short and J 7 bases short, with 9 bases between. The CDR3 DNA reads as TGTGCCAGCTCACCACCACCCACGGGTGAAGCTTTCTTT. This translates into CASSPPPTGEAFF.

The sample holds a few counts of this clone. The CDR3 spells CAGRGVGDTQYF. CDR3 DNA: TGTGCCGGGCGGGGGGTTGGAGATACGCAGTATTTT. This rearrangement joins TRBV11-2 to TRBJ2-3; 8 nucleotides agree with TRBD2. Germline V gene sequence: CDR1 SGHAT, CDR2 FQNNGV. The CDR3 extends over 12 amino acids. J was trimmed by 5 bases and V by 11 bases; bases with no gene match: 6.

This chain links TRBV5-6 with TRBJ1-4; D is unclear. The ends were cut back, 2 bases at V and 0 bases at J, with 5 bases in the middle. Germline CDR1 reads SGHDT; CDR2 reads YYEEEE. The CDR3 contains 14 residues. The CDR3 protein is CASSFRSTNEKLFF. CDR3 coding DNA: TGTGCCAGCAGCTTCCGCTCAACTAATGAAAAACTGTTTTTT.

The J gene is TRBJ2-7, the V gene TRBV11-2, with D possibly being TRBD1 (6 bases). The CDR3 consists of 17 residues. Trimming stripped 1 base from V and 3 bases from J, with 19 bases between. The germline CDR1 and CDR2 sequences are SGHAT and FQNNGV. The CDR3 here is CASSLGRGDRSHYEQYF. The CDR3 region has the DNA TGTGCCAGCAGCTTAGGTAGGGGTGACAGGTCGCACTACGAGCAGTACTTC.

The chain has TRBV6-1 and TRBJ2-5, with 10 bases matching TRBD1. Per the germline V gene, CDR1 is MNHNS and CDR2 is SASEGT. With 6 bases clipped from V and 4 bases from J, the junction kept 2 bases outside the gene matches. This CDR3 has 13 amino acids. CDR3 protein: CASRTGGLETQYF. The CDR3 DNA sequence: TGTGCCAGCAGGACAGGGGGCTTAGAGACCCAGTACTTC.

The chain is built from TRBV7-2 and TRBJ1-2, with D uncertain. CDR1 is SGHTA and CDR2 is FQGNSA in the germline V gene. V lost 5 bases and J lost 4, with 14 bases in between. This CDR3 has 14 amino acids. CDR3 sequence: CASSPAPSLYGYTF. CDR3 coding DNA: TGTGCCAGCAGCCCCGCCCCCAGTCTCTATGGCTACACCTTC.

This clone was counted once. The rearrangement uses TRBV15 and TRBJ1-4; D not resolved. From germline, CDR1 is LNHNV and CDR2 YYDKDF (reference sequence). The CDR3 length is 15 residues. Trimming left V 0 bases short and J 10 bases short, with 15 bases between. In DNA, the CDR3 is TGTGCCACCAGCAGAGAGGGGATTTATATGGGAAAACTGTTTTTT. This translates into CATSREGIYMGKLFF.

The CDR3: CASSLEQGWETQYF. The CDR3 DNA follows: TGTGCCAGCAGCTTGGAACAGGGTTGGGAGACCCAGTACTTC. The chain couples TRBV7-2 to TRBJ2-5; D is perhaps TRBD1 (6 bases). Germline V gene data show CDR1 as SGHTA and CDR2 as FQGNSA. Deletions cut 3 bases from V and 5 bases from J, with 13 bases between. This CDR3 has 14 amino acids.

This clone was counted a few times. This chain joins TRBV18 and TRBJ1-2, with a tentative D call TRBD1 (5 bases). CDR3 length: 14 amino acids. Trimming took off 6 bases at V and 4 bases at J, with 15 bases between the two ends. Per the germline V gene, CDR1 is KGHSH and CDR2 is LQKENI. The CDR3 nucleotides read TGTGCCAGCTCCGAAACGACAGAAACCTATGGCTACACCTTC. Its protein is CASSETTETYGYTF.

In this sample, this clone turned up once. This chain joins TRBV5-1 and TRBJ2-2; TRBD2 matches 9 bases. The CDR3 is 16 residues long. The germline CDR1 and CDR2 sequences are SGHRS and YFSETQ. V was clipped by 6 bases and J by 0 bases; unmatched bases: 6. The CDR3 here is CASNPSGVTNTGELFF. CDR3 coding DNA: TGCGCCAGCAACCCTAGCGGGGTCACGAACACCGGGGAGCTGTTTTTT.